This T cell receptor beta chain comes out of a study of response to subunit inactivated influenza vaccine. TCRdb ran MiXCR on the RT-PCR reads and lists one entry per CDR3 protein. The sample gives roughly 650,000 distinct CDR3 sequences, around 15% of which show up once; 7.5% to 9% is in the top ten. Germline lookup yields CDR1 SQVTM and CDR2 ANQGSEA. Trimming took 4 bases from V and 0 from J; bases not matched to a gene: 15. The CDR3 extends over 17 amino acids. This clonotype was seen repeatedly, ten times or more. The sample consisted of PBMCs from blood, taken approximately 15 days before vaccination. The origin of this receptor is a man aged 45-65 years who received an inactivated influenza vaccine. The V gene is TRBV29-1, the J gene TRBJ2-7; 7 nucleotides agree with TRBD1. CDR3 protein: CSVVVYKGAGFSYEQYF. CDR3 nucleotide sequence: TGCAGCGTTGTGGTGTATAAGGGGGCCGGATTCTCCTACGAGCAGTACTTC.